This T cell receptor (beta chain) was profiled in a study of graft-versus-host responses after intestinal transplantation. The wider study: Once they had received anti-thymocyte globulin induction, all recipients took tacrolimus and steroids for three to four years.

The germline gives CDR1 SGHDN, CDR2 FVKESK. The CDR3 contains 16 residues. V was clipped by 6 bases and J by 1 base, with 16 bases between them. Here immunoSEQ multiplex PCR was the method, and the copy in TCRdb shows in-frame clones only, minus some. The sample lists approximately 86,000 clones; less than 95% were seen once. This clone was found a few times. Its antigen is not identified. The V gene is TRBV14, the J gene TRBJ1-3; maybe TRBD1 (5 bases). The specimen comprised unstimulated CD8+ T cells sorted from spleen or lymph node cells, sampled before transplant. This clonotype was sampled from a human donor who was the organ donor for an intestinal transplant. CDR3 in amino acids: CASSQRVGGSGNTIYF. CDR3 nucleotide sequence: TGTGCCAGCAGTCAAAGGGTCGGGGGTTCTGGAAACACCATATATTTT. Full variable domain (missing parts from reference TRBV14 and TRBJ1-3): EAGVTQFPSHSVIEKGQTVTLRCDPISGHDNLYWYRRVMGKEIKFLLHFVKESKQDESGMPNNRFLAERTGGTYSTLKVQPAELEDSGVYFCASSQRVGGSGNTIYFGEGSWLTVV.